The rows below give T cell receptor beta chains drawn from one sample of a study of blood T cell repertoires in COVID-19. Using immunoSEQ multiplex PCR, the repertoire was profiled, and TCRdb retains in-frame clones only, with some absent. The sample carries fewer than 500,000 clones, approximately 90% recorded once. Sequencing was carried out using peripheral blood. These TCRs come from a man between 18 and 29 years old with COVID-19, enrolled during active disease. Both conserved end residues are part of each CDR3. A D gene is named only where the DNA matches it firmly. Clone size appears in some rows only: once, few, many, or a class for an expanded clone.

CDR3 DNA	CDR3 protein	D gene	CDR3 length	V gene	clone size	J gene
TGTGCCAGCAGAGGGGACAGCTCCTACGAGCAGTACTTC	CASRGDSSYEQYF	TRBD1	13	TRBV2	NA	TRBJ2-7
TGCAGTGCCCCTCTACGAGGCACCATATATTTT	CSAPLRGTIYF	NA	11	TRBV20-1	NA	TRBJ1-3
TGTGCCAGCAACACCCACACCGGGGAGCTGTTTTTT	CASNTHTGELFF	NA	12	TRBV2	once	TRBJ2-2
TGTGCCACCAGTGATAGGGGGACAGCAAAGGTAGATGGCTACACCTTC	CATSDRGTAKVDGYTF	TRBD1	16	TRBV24-1	NA	TRBJ1-2
TGTGCCAGCTCTCCCGACCTAGGGAGCTATGGCTACACCTTC	CASSPDLGSYGYTF	NA	14	TRBV18	NA	TRBJ1-2
TGTGCCAGCAGCTTAGAGGGACTAGCGTCCAATGAGCAGTTCTTC	CASSLEGLASNEQFF	TRBD2	15	TRBV7-2	NA	TRBJ2-1
TGTGCCAGCAGTGATGAGAGGGCGAGGCGCTATGGCTACACCTTC	CASSDERARRYGYTF	NA	15	TRBV2	NA	TRBJ1-2
TGTGCCAGTAGTAGGGGGGAGACTAACTACAATGAGCAGTTCTTC	CASSRGETNYNEQFF	NA	15	TRBV19	NA	TRBJ2-1
TGTGCCAGCCGATCTAGCTCCGCGAACAATGAGCAGTTCTTC	CASRSSSANNEQFF	NA	14	TRBV2	once	TRBJ2-1
TGTGCCAGCAGTCCCCTAGGGGTTGGTCAGCCCCAGCATTTT	CASSPLGVGQPQHF	NA	14	TRBV2	NA	TRBJ1-5
TGTGCCAGCAGCCTTAGCGGGGGGCAGGGTGAGCAGTTCTTC	CASSLSGGQGEQFF	TRBD2	14	TRBV5-4	NA	TRBJ2-1
TGTGCCAGCAGTGTGCCGAAGACGAGCGCAAACTCCTACGAGCAGTACTTC	CASSVPKTSANSYEQYF	NA	17	TRBV2	NA	TRBJ2-7
TGTGCCAGCAGTAAGACTAGCGGGGGGAGCTACGAGCAGTACTTC	CASSKTSGGSYEQYF	TRBD2	15	TRBV2	NA	TRBJ2-7
TGTGCCAGTAGTATCCTCGGGACAGGCGAGCAGTACTTC	CASSILGTGEQYF	TRBD1	13	TRBV19	NA	TRBJ2-7
TGTGCCACAGTAGGGGACACTGAAGCTTTCTTT	CATVGDTEAFF	NA	11	TRBV28	NA	TRBJ1-1
TGTGCCAGCTGTAAGGGGTTGGTCACTGAAGCTTTCTTT	CASCKGLVTEAFF	NA	13	TRBV2	NA	TRBJ1-1
TGTGCCAGCAGCCAAGGGAGCGGGGTTTCCACAGATACGCAGTATTTT	CASSQGSGVSTDTQYF	TRBD2	16	TRBV3-1/TRBV3-2	NA	TRBJ2-3
TGTGCCAGCAGCCCAGCGGGGGGCGTAGAGACCCAGTACTTC	CASSPAGGVETQYF	TRBD2	14	TRBV5-4	once	TRBJ2-5
TGTGCCAGCAGCCTAGGGACAGGGAGCGAAAATGGTCAGCCCCAGCATTTT	CASSLGTGSENGQPQHF	TRBD1	17	TRBV7-9	NA	TRBJ1-5
TGTGCCAGCAGCTTAAAGGTCCGCTCCTCGCGACTAGCGGGGCCGGCCTCCTACAATGAGCAGTTCTTC	CASSLKVRSSRLAGPASYNEQFF	TRBD2	23	TRBV7-3	NA	TRBJ2-1
TGTGCCAGCTCACCTCGGGACCAGGGAGGCGTCTGGCAGTATTTT	CASSPRDQGGVWQYF	NA	15	TRBV18	NA	TRBJ2-3
TGTGCCTGGAGCAGCGGGAGGGGTGCAGATACGCAGTATTTT	CAWSSGRGADTQYF	TRBD2	14	TRBV30	NA	TRBJ2-3
TGTGCCAGCAGTGAAGCGGGAGGGCCCACAGATACGCAGTATTTT	CASSEAGGPTDTQYF	TRBD2	15	TRBV2	NA	TRBJ2-3
TGTGCCTGGAGTGAACACCTGAACACTGAAGCTTTCTTT	CAWSEHLNTEAFF	NA	13	TRBV30	NA	TRBJ1-1
TGTGCCTGGTTCGATCGGAGAAGGGATACGCAGTATTTT	CAWFDRRRDTQYF	NA	13	TRBV30	NA	TRBJ2-3
TGTGCCAGCAGCCAAGGGGTGGGACTCGAAAAACTGTTTTTT	CASSQGVGLEKLFF	NA	14	TRBV3-1/TRBV3-2	NA	TRBJ1-4
TGTGCCACCAGCAGGTCGACAGGGGGCAATTCACCCCTCCACTTT	CATSRSTGGNSPLHF	TRBD1	15	TRBV15	NA	TRBJ1-6
TGTGCCAGCAGCTCCAGAGGGAACACTGAAGCTTTCTTT	CASSSRGNTEAFF	NA	13	TRBV7-3	NA	TRBJ1-1
TGTGCCAGCAGCCCCGGCCCCCCAGGGTTTAACTACGAGCAGTACTTC	CASSPGPPGFNYEQYF	NA	16	TRBV5-4	NA	TRBJ2-7
TGTGCCAGCCGCACAGGGGGCGATGGCTACACCTTC	CASRTGGDGYTF	TRBD1	12	TRBV18	NA	TRBJ1-2
TGCGCCAGCAGCAGGCCCCGACAGGGGGCAAACAATGAGCAGTTCTTC	CASSRPRQGANNEQFF	TRBD1	16	TRBV5-1	NA	TRBJ2-1
TGTGCCATCAGTGAGTCGGCAGGGAATTCACCCCTCCACTTT	CAISESAGNSPLHF	NA	14	TRBV10-3	few	TRBJ1-6
TGCGCCAGCAGTGATGGGAGTCACACTGAAGCTTTCTTT	CASSDGSHTEAFF	NA	13	TRBV10-1	NA	TRBJ1-1
TGTGCCAGCAGCCCGAGAGGGAGCCCCCAGTTCTTC	CASSPRGSPQFF	NA	12	TRBV7-3	NA	TRBJ2-1
TGTGCCTGGATACTCTATGGCTACACCTTC	CAWILYGYTF	NA	10	TRBV30	NA	TRBJ1-2
TGTGCCAGCAGGGGGGGAGCAGTGGGCGAGCAGTACTTC	CASRGGAVGEQYF	NA	13	TRBV2	NA	TRBJ2-7
TGTGCCAGCTCACCGTCTAGCACAGATACGCAGTATTTT	CASSPSSTDTQYF	NA	13	TRBV18	NA	TRBJ2-3